Listed below are T cell receptor beta chains from one sample, sequenced in a study of identical twins. Each CDR3 protein is one row after TCRdb ran MiXCR on the 5' RACE reads. The table shows around 100,000 distinct CDR3 sequences, with around 5.5% occurring only once. The sequencing input was memory T cells sorted from blood. The receptors stem from a woman in her forties or fifties in good health. CDR3s include the opening cysteine and the closing phenylalanine or tryptophan. D genes are given only for firm matches. A row's size may be missing; if present it is once, few, many or a size class.

J	size	D	V	CDR3	DNA
TRBJ1-1	many	-	TRBV12-3/TRBV12-4	CASSPPGTMNTEAFF	TGTGCCAGCAGTCCCCCAGGGACGATGAACACTGAAGCTTTCTTT
TRBJ1-4	many	-	TRBV5-1	CASSLALGVNEKLFF	TGCGCCAGCAGCTTGGCCCTTGGGGTGAATGAAAAACTGTTTTTT
TRBJ1-1	many	TRBD1	TRBV19	CASSLQGVGTEAFF	TGTGCCAGTAGCCTACAGGGGGTTGGAACTGAAGCTTTCTTT
TRBJ2-1	many	TRBD1	TRBV12-3/TRBV12-4	CASSSGQEEDEQFF	TGTGCCAGCAGCTCGGGACAGGAGGAGGATGAGCAGTTCTTC
TRBJ1-2	many	-	TRBV5-1	CASKRPEMRGYTF	TGCGCCAGCAAACGGCCCGAAATGAGAGGCTACACCTTC
TRBJ2-1	many	TRBD2	TRBV5-1	CASSLVVVAGNNEQFF	TGCGCCAGCAGCTTGGTGGTAGTAGCGGGAAACAATGAGCAGTTCTTC
TRBJ1-2	many	-	TRBV24-1	CATSDKADPNYGYTF	TGTGCCACCAGTGATAAGGCAGACCCAAACTATGGCTACACCTTC
TRBJ1-6	many	TRBD1	TRBV12-3/TRBV12-4	CASSLEGAFSPLHF	TGTGCCAGCAGTTTGGAGGGGGCCTTCTCACCCCTCCACTTT
TRBJ2-2	many	-	TRBV4-2	CASSQGEVTGELFF	TGTGCCAGCAGCCAAGGGGAGGTCACCGGGGAGCTGTTTTTT
TRBJ1-1	-	TRBD1	TRBV5-1	CASSSAGTGNTEAFF	TGCGCCAGCAGCTCCGCCGGGACAGGGAACACTGAAGCTTTCTTT
TRBJ2-1	many	TRBD2	TRBV5-1	CASSFAGTSGRHEQFF	TGCGCCAGCAGCTTCGCCGGGACTAGCGGGAGACATGAGCAGTTCTTC
TRBJ1-1	few	-	TRBV25-1	CASSESGTRVGAFF	TGTGCCAGCAGTGAATCCGGGACTCGGGTTGGGGCTTTCTTT
TRBJ1-3	-	TRBD1	TRBV15	CATSRQIRTGGSGNTIYF	TGTGCCACCAGCAGACAGATACGGACAGGAGGCTCTGGAAACACCATATATTTT
TRBJ2-1	many	-	TRBV28	CASSSGDFRREQFF	TGTGCCAGCAGTTCAGGGGACTTCAGGAGGGAGCAGTTCTTC
TRBJ2-7	few	TRBD2	TRBV27	CASSFGRAMGEQYF	TGTGCCAGCAGTTTCGGGAGGGCCATGGGCGAGCAGTACTTC
TRBJ2-1	many	-	TRBV28	CASREAGKGSNEQFF	TGTGCCAGCAGGGAAGCGGGTAAAGGGTCCAATGAGCAGTTCTTC
TRBJ1-6	many	TRBD1	TRBV5-5	CASSLVTGGISSPLHF	TGTGCCAGCAGCTTGGTAACAGGGGGGATTAGTTCACCCCTCCACTTT
TRBJ2-4	few	-	TRBV4-1	CASSQVSAVLAKNIQYF	TGCGCCAGCAGCCAAGTGTCTGCAGTTCTAGCCAAAAACATTCAGTACTTC
TRBJ2-3	many	TRBD2	TRBV7-8	CASSTSGIDTQYF	TGTGCCAGCAGCACCAGCGGGATAGATACGCAGTATTTT
TRBJ2-5	many	-	TRBV27	CASRDPGETQYF	TGTGCCAGCAGGGACCCGGGAGAGACCCAGTACTTC
TRBJ2-1	many	-	TRBV29-1	CSVDSGGAHGEQFF	TGCAGCGTTGATTCTGGAGGAGCCCACGGTGAGCAGTTCTTC
TRBJ2-3	many	TRBD2	TRBV5-1	CASSSRGTSGTSTDTQYF	TGCGCCAGCAGCTCGAGAGGGACTAGCGGGACCAGCACAGATACGCAGTATTTT